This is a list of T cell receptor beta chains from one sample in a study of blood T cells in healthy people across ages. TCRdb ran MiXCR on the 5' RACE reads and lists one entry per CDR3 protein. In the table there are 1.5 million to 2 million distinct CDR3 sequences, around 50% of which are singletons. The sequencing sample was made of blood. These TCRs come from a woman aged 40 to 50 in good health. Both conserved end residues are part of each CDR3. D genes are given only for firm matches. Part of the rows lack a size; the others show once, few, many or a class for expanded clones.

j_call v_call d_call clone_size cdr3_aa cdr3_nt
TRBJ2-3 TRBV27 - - CASSFRPETDTQYF TGTGCCAGCAGTTTCCGGCCGGAGACAGATACGCAGTATTTT
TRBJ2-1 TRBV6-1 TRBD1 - CASSLGTGGMSYNEQFF TGTGCCAGCTCCCTTGGGACAGGGGGCATGTCCTACAATGAGCAGTTCTTC
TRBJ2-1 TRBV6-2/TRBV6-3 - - CVSSYGGGSGNEQFF TGTGTCAGCAGTTACGGTGGGGGATCCGGCAATGAGCAGTTCTTC
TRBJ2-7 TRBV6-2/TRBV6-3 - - CASSYRGNSDEQYF TGTGCCAGCAGTTACCGGGGGAACTCCGACGAGCAGTACTTC
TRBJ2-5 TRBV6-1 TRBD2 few CASRRLAGTETQYF TGTGCCAGCAGGAGACTAGCGGGGACAGAGACCCAGTACTTC
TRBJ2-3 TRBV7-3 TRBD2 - CASSLISGGLGTDTQYF TGTGCCAGCAGCTTAATTTCGGGGGGGCTTGGCACAGATACGCAGTATTTT
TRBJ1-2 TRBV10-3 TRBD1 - CAISRDSDNYGYTF TGTGCCATCAGCCGGGACAGTGATAACTATGGCTACACCTTC
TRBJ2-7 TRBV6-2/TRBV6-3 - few CASSSVASYEQYF TGTGCCAGCAGTTCCGTTGCGTCCTACGAGCAGTACTTC
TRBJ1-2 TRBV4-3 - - CARSQEKGSNYGYTF TGCGCCCGCAGCCAAGAAAAGGGCTCTAACTATGGCTACACCTTC
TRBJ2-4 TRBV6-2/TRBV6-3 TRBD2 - CASRPGLAENIQYF TGTGCCAGCAGACCCGGACTAGCGGAAAACATTCAGTACTTC
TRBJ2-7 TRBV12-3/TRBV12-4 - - CAGSFVEGYEQYF TGTGCCGGCAGTTTCGTAGAGGGCTACGAGCAGTACTTC
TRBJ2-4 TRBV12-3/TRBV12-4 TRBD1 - CASSLQGQPKNIQYF TGTGCCAGCAGTTTACAGGGACAGCCTAAAAACATTCAGTACTTC
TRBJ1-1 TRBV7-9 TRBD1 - CASSLGQGAPGTEAFF TGTGCCAGCAGCTTAGGTCAGGGGGCGCCGGGCACTGAAGCTTTCTTT
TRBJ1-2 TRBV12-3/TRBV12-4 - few CASSPPGGGLGYTF TGTGCCAGCAGTCCGCCGGGTGGCGGTCTAGGCTACACCTTC
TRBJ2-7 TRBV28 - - CASSTRGRNEQYF TGTGCCAGCAGTACCAGGGGACGCAACGAGCAGTACTTC
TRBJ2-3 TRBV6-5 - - CASIKPPDTQYF TGTGCCAGCATCAAACCTCCAGATACGCAGTATTTT